This T cell receptor (beta chain) was observed in a study of blood T cell repertoires in COVID-19. Turning to the study itself: The origin of the acute and convalescent COVID-19 samples was the United States, Italy and Spain. Sources were T cells, B-cell-depleted T cells, or PBMCs; the material itself was cDNA or gDNA.

Authors' analysis steps: Amplification of reference gene primers was used by the study to estimate nucleated cell counts. Produced via immunoSEQ multiplex PCR; TCRdb's table is partial and in-frame only. V, J and clone size reflect that table, while D and trimming were determined from the DNA. Of 200,000 to 250,000 clones listed, about 86% were seen once; the top ten hold around 2.8%. The CDR3 covers 14 residues. Germline V CDR1 and CDR2: SNHLY, FYNNEI. V was trimmed by 2 bases and J by 4 bases, leaving 9 bases between them. Source material: peripheral blood. The TCR originated in a woman under 40 who had recovered from COVID-19. The V gene is TRBV2, the J gene TRBJ1-5; D is uncertain. CDR3 amino acids: CASSERGGNQPQHF. Written as DNA, the CDR3 is TGTGCCAGCAGTGAACGGGGAGGAAATCAGCCCCAGCATTTT.